This T cell receptor beta chain was captured in a study of T cell responses to AZD1222 COVID-19 vaccine. Study-wide points: Nearly half of the spike-specific TCRs reportedly recognize variant regions that carry no mutations.

As to this clone: Its antigen is still unknown.

Sequencing was performed with immunoSEQ multiplex PCR; in TCRdb, only in-frame clones are kept and a portion is missing. The table has around 190,000 clones, 90% to 95% seen once. Here the sequenced sample was peripheral blood, taken 28 days after the second AZD1222 dose. This clonotype was obtained from an adult who received the AZD1222 COVID-19 vaccine.

This CDR3 is CASSYSLTAQPQHF. In nucleotides, the CDR3 is TGTGCCAGCAGTTACTCCCTGACAGCACAGCCCCAGCATTTT. The chain is built from TRBV6-2 or TRBV6-3 and TRBJ1-5; D perhaps matches TRBD1 (5 bases). The CDR3 totals 14 residues. Per germline, CDR1 MNHEY and CDR2 SVGEGT. V lost 0 bases, J lost 7 bases, and 10 bases lay in between.